This T cell receptor beta chain was profiled in a study of Tregs in tolerant kidney transplant recipients. CDR3 size: 14 residues. The junction had 4 bases not matched to a gene; V was cut back by 4 bases and J by 4 bases. CDR1 and CDR2 (germline): ENHRY, SYGVKD. Using immunoSEQ multiplex PCR, the repertoire was profiled, and TCRdb retains in-frame clones only, with some absent. This table holds about 73,000 clones, approximately 98% found once. Findings of the study overall: Expanding Tregs on activated donor B cells appeared to best identify donor-specific TCRbeta clones.

To note about this clone: Its antigen remains unidentified.

The receptor comes from a human donor who received a combined kidney and bone marrow transplant. Sequenced here: CD4+ T cells from blood, sampled before the transplant. The gene calls are TRBV10-3 and TRBJ1-2, with 9 bases lining up with TRBD1. As DNA, the CDR3 is TGTGCCATCAGTGCCGGGACAGGGCCCTATGGCTACACCTTC. Its translation: CAISAGTGPYGYTF.